The clone carrying this TCR beta chain was counted ten times or more. Its antigen is not identified. The sample comes from a study of T cells in Graves' hyperthyroidism and ophthalmopathy. Findings and limits, study-wide: Ophthalmopathy and stable hyperthyroidism were separated by a 13 V-J model.

Trimming took off 8 bases at V and 5 bases at J, with 15 bases between the two ends. This CDR3 is 14 amino acids long. Germline CDR1 is SNHLY and CDR2 is FYNNEI. Amplified regions were TCR beta CDR3 sequences from RNA transcripts. HTBI primers were used for first-round RT-PCR of the TCR CDR3. MiXCR, applied by TCRdb to the multiplex PCR reads, yields one record per CDR3 protein. The table has around 690,000 distinct CDR3 sequences, 15% to 20% seen once. Patients having uncontrolled infection, another autoimmune disease, pregnancy or lactation were not included. The TCR originated in a man aged 45-65 years with Graves' hyperthyroidism. Sequencing was performed on blood. V gene TRBV2 combines with J gene TRBJ1-4; D not resolved. CDR3 sequence (DNA): TGTGCCAGCGCGAACAGAGCCAGGAATGAAAAACTGTTTTTT. It encodes CASANRARNEKLFF.